The T cell receptor (beta chain) under discussion was sequenced for a study of T-cell memory formation after mild COVID-19. Study-level information: TCR clustering was largely donor specific. The study, taken as a whole, reports: Clones shrinking from day 15 to 85 showed even CD4/CD8 mixes; later expanders tilted CD4+.

This clonotype was seen a handful of times. Its antigen remains unidentified. From germline, CDR1 is SGHAT and CDR2 FQNNGV. There are 15 residues in the CDR3. J lost 6 bases, V lost 1 base, and 5 bases had no gene match. TCR alpha and TCR beta cDNA libraries with sample barcodes and UMIs came from 5'RACE using constant-segment primers. One entry per CDR3 protein results from TCRdb running MiXCR on the 5' RACE reads. This sample has about 440,000 distinct CDR3 sequences, with around 20% found just once. The source material was PBMCs or a T cell subset sorted from them (not recorded which). This TCR was recovered from an adult woman who had mild COVID-19 (a few samples of this study predate the infection). Cell type and time point are not known. V gene TRBV11-2 combines with J gene TRBJ2-2, with 7 bases identical to TRBD2. CDR3 protein: CASSLAPGGAGELFF. Written as DNA, the CDR3 is TGTGCCAGCAGCTTAGCCCCGGGGGGAGCCGGGGAGCTGTTTTTT. Supplemented by reference TRBV11-2 and TRBJ2-2, the full variable domain reads EAGVAQSPRYKIIEKRQSVAFWCNPISGHATLYWYQQILGQGPKLLIQFQNNGVVDDSQLPKDRFSAERLKGVDSTLKIQPAKLEDSAVYLCASSLAPGGAGELFFGEGSRLTVL.